This T cell receptor (beta chain) was captured by sequencing in a study of blood T cell repertoires in COVID-19. As for the study in general: The samples span acute and convalescent COVID-19 from the United States, Italy and Spain. In each case, the material was cDNA or gDNA derived from T cells, B-cell-depleted T cells, or PBMCs.

The CDR3 has 15 amino acids. V lost 9 bases and J lost 3, with 20 bases in between. Germline V CDR1 and CDR2: SGHKS, YYEKEE (reference sequence). Authors' data handling: Amplification of reference gene primers provided the estimated nucleated cell counts. Here immunoSEQ multiplex PCR was the method, and the copy in TCRdb shows in-frame clones only, minus some. That table gives V, J and clone size, and the DNA gave D and trimming. This table holds around 75,000 clones, around 90% found once. This clonotype originated in a man aged 45 to 65 with acute or convalescent COVID-19. The rearrangement uses TRBV5-5 and TRBJ2-3; D may be TRBD2 (7 bases). The sample consisted of peripheral blood. The CDR3 reads CATALGGGVTDTQYF. The CDR3 coding sequence is TGTGCCACGGCTCTGGGAGGGGGAGTGACAGATACGCAGTATTTT.